This TCR beta chain is drawn from a study of CXCR3-negative and CXCR3-positive naive CD8 T cells. The overall study: Collectively, the libraries yielded about 135 million TRB reads in total, at about 1.5 +/- 0.3 million per library.

The CDR3 consists of 17 residues. Germline V gene data show CDR1 as SGHRS and CDR2 as YFSETQ. The study made its TRB cDNA libraries by 5' RACE, adding UMI labels. Following a re-call of the 5' RACE reads, TCRdb has one entry per CDR3 protein and lacks DNA. This sample contains 38,000 or so distinct CDR3 sequences. Researchers reported sorting every CD8+ T cell subset in triplicate, a few hundred thousand cells per sort. The sequenced sample consisted of memory CD8+ T cells from blood. This sequence originates from a human donor in good health. Some clones in this sample may be carry-over from other donors' samples. The chain combines TRBV5-1 with TRBJ1-1; no DNA is available, so the TRBD1 call from TCRdb remains unchecked. CDR3 in amino acids: CASSLFPGQTLNTEAFF.